These T cell receptor beta chains were read from a single sample in a study of graft-versus-host responses after intestinal transplantation. The protocol was immunoSEQ multiplex PCR, while the TCRdb copy is restricted to in-frame clones and leaves out a portion. Of about 93,000 clones in the sample, 80% to 95% were seen once. No antigen is known for these receptors. The source was unstimulated CD8+ T cells sorted from spleen or lymph node cells, collected before intestinal transplant. The receptors were sampled from a human donor who received an intestinal transplant. The CDR3 runs from the conserved cysteine through the conserved F or W. Each record gives: clone size, V gene, J gene, D gene, CDR3 DNA, CDR3 protein. The D gene is left open where the match is weak. Expanded clones get a size class; other rows say once, few or many, or leave the size out.

NA	TRBV5-5	TRBJ2-7	TRBD1	TGTGCCAGCAGCTTGGGGGACAGCTCCTACGAGCAGTACTTC	CASSLGDSSYEQYF
NA	TRBV21-1	TRBJ2-2	NA	TGTGCCAGCAGCAAAGGCCAGCAGGGGGCGAACACCGGGGAGCTGTTTTTT	CASSKGQQGANTGELFF
NA	TRBV4-1	TRBJ2-7	TRBD1	TGCGCCAGCAGCCCGGGACAGGGAACATCTTACGAGCAGTACTTC	CASSPGQGTSYEQYF
NA	TRBV9	TRBJ2-7	TRBD2	TGTGCCAGCAGCCTCGGGCGGGAGGCCTACGAGCAGTACTTC	CASSLGREAYEQYF
NA	TRBV30	TRBJ2-7	TRBD2	TGTGCCTGGAGGCCCTTCCTAGCGGGACGGTACGAGCAGTACTTC	CAWRPFLAGRYEQYF
NA	TRBV5-6	TRBJ1-3	TRBD1	TGTGCCAGCAGCTATACAGGGGCTGGAAACACCATATATTTT	CASSYTGAGNTIYF
NA	TRBV27	TRBJ2-7	NA	TGTGCCAGCAGTACACTAGGCCGGGAGCAGTACTTC	CASSTLGREQYF
NA	TRBV4-1	TRBJ2-7	NA	TGCGCCAGCAGCCAAGTCGGGTCGCCCAGCCCCTACGAGCAGTACTTC	CASSQVGSPSPYEQYF
NA	TRBV11-2	TRBJ1-1	TRBD1	TGTGCCAGCAGCTTTACAGGGGCGCTTACTGAAGCTTTCTTT	CASSFTGALTEAFF
NA	TRBV11-2	TRBJ1-5	TRBD1	TGTGCCAGCAGCTTTGGGACAGGGAATCAGCCCCAGCATTTT	CASSFGTGNQPQHF
NA	TRBV6-6	TRBJ1-2	NA	TGTGCCAGCAGTTACTCGATTCAGTATGGCTACACCTTC	CASSYSIQYGYTF
NA	TRBV27	TRBJ2-3	TRBD2	TGTGCCAGCAGCCCCAGCGGGAGGGCCGCCGATACGCAGTATTTT	CASSPSGRAADTQYF
NA	TRBV6-1	TRBJ2-2	NA	TGTGCCAGCAGTGGCGGGTTCGTCGGGGAGCTGTTTTTT	CASSGGFVGELFF
NA	TRBV6-4	TRBJ2-1	TRBD2	TGTGCCAGCAGTGCTCAGGCGGGAGTTTCCTACAATGAGCAGTTCTTC	CASSAQAGVSYNEQFF
NA	TRBV2	TRBJ2-5	NA	TGTGCCAGCCAGACAGGAGAAGAGACCCAGTACTTC	CASQTGEETQYF
NA	TRBV6-1	TRBJ2-7	TRBD1	TGTGCCAGCAGTGAAGCGAAAGGCGCAACGGGACAGGGGGCATACGAGCAGTACTTC	CASSEAKGATGQGAYEQYF
NA	TRBV7-8	TRBJ1-2	NA	TGTGCCAGCAGCTTAGTAGGTTGGGCTCCTAACTATGGCTACACCTTC	CASSLVGWAPNYGYTF
NA	TRBV6-5	TRBJ1-5	NA	TGTGCCAGCAGCGACAGGACAGTACCCAATCAGCCCCAGCATTTT	CASSDRTVPNQPQHF
NA	TRBV19	TRBJ2-5	NA	TGTGCCAGTTCTTCCTTGATAGCGAACCAAGAGACCCAGTACTTC	CASSSLIANQETQYF
few	TRBV2	TRBJ1-1	TRBD1	TGTGCCAGCTCTCAGGGGGCGGTTGAAGCTTTCTTT	CASSQGAVEAFF
NA	TRBV4-1	TRBJ1-2	NA	TGCGCCAGCAGCCCCCCCCTGACAGGCCCCGACGACTATGGCTACACCTTC	CASSPPLTGPDDYGYTF
NA	TRBV11-3	TRBJ1-1	NA	TGTGCCAGCAGCCCAGGGACGGGGGTGTTCACTGAAGCTTTCTTT	CASSPGTGVFTEAFF
once	TRBV5-6	TRBJ2-7	TRBD1	TGTGCCAGCAGGTTGGGACAGGCGAACGAGCAGTACTTC	CASRLGQANEQYF
NA	TRBV13	TRBJ2-1	NA	TGTGCCAGCAGCTTAGGGACAGGTAGCTCCTACAATGAGCAGTTCTTC	CASSLGTGSSYNEQFF
NA	TRBV4-1	TRBJ1-1	NA	TGCGCCAGCAGCCAAGGGCCCAGTGGGAACACTGAAGCTTTCTTT	CASSQGPSGNTEAFF
NA	TRBV10-3	TRBJ2-7	TRBD2	TGTGCCATCAGTGCGGCTAGCGGGGGCGACCTCTACGAGCAGTACTTC	CAISAASGGDLYEQYF
NA	TRBV4-1	TRBJ1-1	TRBD1	TGCGCCAGCAGCCAAACAGGGGGCGCGGGCACTGAAGCTTTCTTT	CASSQTGGAGTEAFF
NA	TRBV7-9	TRBJ1-1	NA	TGTGCCAGCAGTTCGGTGGGGCTGAACACTGAAGCTTTCTTT	CASSSVGLNTEAFF
NA	TRBV5-6	TRBJ2-1	NA	TGTGCCAGCAGCGAGACAGGCTACAATGAGCAGTTCTTC	CASSETGYNEQFF
once	TRBV9	TRBJ2-7	NA	TGTGCCAGCAGCGTAGGTGGCAGTGTCTACGAGCAGTACTTC	CASSVGGSVYEQYF
NA	TRBV27	TRBJ1-4	NA	TGTGCCAGCAGCCCGTACAGTGCAACTAATGAAAAACTGTTTTTT	CASSPYSATNEKLFF
NA	TRBV7-2	TRBJ1-6	TRBD1	TGTGCCAGCAGCTTAGTGGGACAGGGCACCTATAATTCACCCCTCCACTTT	CASSLVGQGTYNSPLHF
NA	TRBV13	TRBJ2-7	NA	TGTGCCAGCAGCTTAGGACTAGATAGATACGAGCAGTACTTC	CASSLGLDRYEQYF
NA	TRBV27	TRBJ2-2	NA	TGTGCCAGCAGTTTATCCAGCGGGGAGCTGTTTTTT	CASSLSSGELFF
NA	TRBV7-9	TRBJ1-5	TRBD1	TGTGCCAGCAGCTTGTCGGGGACAGGCGATCAGCCCCAGCATTTT	CASSLSGTGDQPQHF
NA	TRBV11-2	TRBJ2-1	TRBD2	TGTGCCAGCAGCTTAGAGCTGGGGAGTAGCGGGGCCTACAATGAGCAGTTCTTC	CASSLELGSSGAYNEQFF
once	TRBV14	TRBJ2-7	NA	TGTGCCAGCAGTCTCTACGACGGGACCTACGAGCAGTACTTC	CASSLYDGTYEQYF
NA	TRBV27	TRBJ1-1	NA	TGTGCCAGCAGTTTGACAGCCCTTAACACTGAAGCTTTCTTT	CASSLTALNTEAFF
once	TRBV7-9	TRBJ2-5	NA	TGTGCCAGCACCTGGGTGGACATCCAAGAGACCCAGTACTTC	CASTWVDIQETQYF
NA	TRBV6-6	TRBJ1-3	NA	TGTGCCAGCAGTTCCCCCGGGACTGGAAACACCATATATTTT	CASSSPGTGNTIYF
NA	TRBV7-9	TRBJ2-7	TRBD1	TGTGCCAGCAGCTCGCCAAGCCTCGGACAGGGCTACGAGCAGTACTTC	CASSSPSLGQGYEQYF
few	TRBV23-1	TRBJ2-7	NA	TGCGCCAGCAGTCAGGGAGAGGATCCCTACGAGCAGTACTTC	CASSQGEDPYEQYF
NA	TRBV7-9	TRBJ2-2	NA	TGTGCCAGGGCGGGGTTGACCGGGGAGCTGTTTTTT	CARAGLTGELFF
NA	TRBV23-1	TRBJ1-2	TRBD1	TGCGCCAGCAGTCCCGGCGGGGACAGGGAAATTCACGGGTTTGATGGCTACACCTTC	CASSPGGDREIHGFDGYTF
NA	TRBV6-6	TRBJ2-1	NA	TGTGCCAGCAGTTTGAGCTCCTACAATGAGCAGTTCTTC	CASSLSSYNEQFF
NA	TRBV29-1	TRBJ1-1	NA	TGCAGCGTTGAAGGCCAGGGTACTGAAGCTTTCTTT	CSVEGQGTEAFF
NA	TRBV9	TRBJ2-1	TRBD1	TGTGCCAGCAGCGATCGGACAGGGGGCGAGCACAATGAGCAGTTCTTC	CASSDRTGGEHNEQFF
NA	TRBV19	TRBJ2-1	TRBD2	TGTGCCAGTAGTATATTTTTTAAGCGGGGGCGCCCTCGAGGGCAGTTCTTC	CASSIFFKRGRPRGQFF
once	TRBV30	TRBJ2-7	TRBD1	TGTGCCTGGACCATCAGGACAGGACTCCCCTACGAGCAGTACTTC	CAWTIRTGLPYEQYF
NA	TRBV13	TRBJ2-2	TRBD1	TGTGCCAGCAGCCCGACAGGGATGTCGAACACCGGGGAGCTGTTTTTT	CASSPTGMSNTGELFF
NA	TRBV11-2	TRBJ2-1	NA	TGTGCCAGCAGCTTGTTCAACAATGAGCAGTTCTTC	CASSLFNNEQFF
few	TRBV6-1	TRBJ1-3	TRBD1	TGTGCCAGCAGTGAATTCTATGGGACAGTGAACTCTGGAAACACCATATATTTT	CASSEFYGTVNSGNTIYF
NA	TRBV19	TRBJ1-1	NA	TGTGCCAGCATTCAGGGGAACACTGAAGCTTTCTTT	CASIQGNTEAFF
NA	TRBV10-3	TRBJ1-5	TRBD1	TGTGCCATCAGTGAGTCAGGGGGCCCCAATCAGCCCCAGCATTTT	CAISESGGPNQPQHF
NA	TRBV7-2	TRBJ2-7	TRBD2	TGTGCCAGCAGCCCATTTTCGCGGGAGTTCCCCTACGAGCAGTACTTC	CASSPFSREFPYEQYF